This T cell receptor beta chain is drawn from a study of T cell responses to AZD1222 COVID-19 vaccine. Germline V gene sequence: CDR1 KGHSH, CDR2 LQKENI. The length of the CDR3 is 13 residues. Between the trimmed V and J ends, which lost 10 bases and 0 bases, there was a span of 11 bases. TCRdb's table, derived via immunoSEQ multiplex PCR, lists solely in-frame clones and lacks some. There are around 160,000 clones in the sample; 82% occur only once, and around 4.1% lies in the top ten. The sequence derives from an adult in good health. This specimen was peripheral blood, taken on day 0 of MenACWY control vaccination. V is TRBV18 and J is TRBJ2-3; possible D gene TRBD1, 6 bases. For the CDR3, the DNA is TGTGCCATCCAGGGGTCCAGCACAGATACGCAGTATTTT. It translates to CAIQGSSTDTQYF.